The 29 T cell receptor beta chains given below trace back to one sample, sequenced in a study of vaccination and CD4 T cells after COVID-19 (dated by TCRdb to between 2021 and 2024). Libraries were built with PCR. TCRdb names Illumina iSeq 100 as the instrument used. TCR sequencing of DNA from cultured CD4+ T cells used the Oncomine TCR Beta short-read assay at the Johns Hopkins FTIC core. The public sequencing data were trimmed at Q25 with fastp and processed into clonotypes with MiXCR by TCRdb, which kept only in-frame beta chains. Rows with a matching CDR3 protein are joined into one entry that keeps the most common DNA and genes. This sample holds about 18,000 distinct CDR3 sequences; approximately 46% were observed only once. Of the sample, about 6.3% falls within the top ten clones. The treatment or condition label corresponds to: approximately 9-day PBMC culture with coronavirus spike peptide pools or control peptides (ViraFEST assay).

Antigen specificity for these receptors is unknown. Sample: CD4+ T cells from blood, cultured in vitro, taken before SARS-CoV-2 vaccination. The source is a human donor who had recovered from COVID-19.

This chain connects TRBV27 to TRBJ1-4; TRBD1 is a possible D gene (6 bases). The CDR3 covers 14 residues. Trimming pared 5 bases from V and 8 bases from J, leaving 15 bases between. The germline V gene has CDR1 MNHEY and CDR2 SMNVEV (reference sequence). CDR3 in amino acids: CASSRGQQGEKLFF. The CDR3 coding sequence is TGTGCCAGCAGTAGGGGCCAACAGGGAGAAAAACTGTTTTTT. Filled out from reference TRBV27 and TRBJ1-4, the complete variable domain reads EAQVTQNPRYLITVTGKKLTVTCSQNMNHEYMSWYRQDPGLGLRQIYYSMNVEVTDKGDVPEGYKVSRKEKRNFPLILESPSPNQTSLYFCASSRGQQGEKLFFGSGTQLSVL.

The rearrangement links TRBV12-3 or TRBV12-4 to TRBJ2-3; D is possibly TRBD1 (6 bases). V was trimmed by 6 bases and J by 0 bases, leaving 10 bases between them. This CDR3 contains 14 residues. The CDR3 nucleotides read TGTGCCAGCAGACTTACAGGGAGCACAGATACGCAGTATTTT. Protein sequence: CASRLTGSTDTQYF.

This clonotype was recorded once. This sequence joins TRBV6-1 and TRBJ2-6; D ambiguous. The CDR3 is 18 residues long. The V gene lost 0 bases and the J gene lost 0 bases, with 12 bases spanning the gap. Germline CDR1 reads MNHNS; CDR2 reads SASEGT. The CDR3 DNA is TGTGCCAGCAGTGAAGCGCTTCCAACCCTCTCTGGGGCCAACGTCCTGACTTTC. Encoded protein: CASSEALPTLSGANVLTF.

This clonotype was seen more than once but under ten times. The V and J genes are TRBV20-1 and TRBJ1-6; D gene ambiguous. V gave up 6 bases and J gave up 9 bases, with 15 bases separating them. Germline V gene lookup returns CDR1 DFQATT and CDR2 SNEGSKA (reference sequence). The CDR3 contains 13 residues. The CDR3 DNA reads TGCAGTGCCAATACCAACCGGGGTTCACCCCTCCACTTT. Residues: CSANTNRGSPLHF.

This chain uses TRBV7-9 with TRBJ2-2; D gene unclear. Germline lookup yields CDR1 SEHNR and CDR2 FQNEAQ (reference sequence). This CDR3 is 13 amino acids long. With 5 bases removed from V and 4 bases from J, the gap between germline ends came to 8 bases. The CDR3 coding sequence is TGTGCCAGCAGCAATGACACCACCGGGGAGCTGTTTTTT. Its protein product is CASSNDTTGELFF.

The J gene is TRBJ2-1, the V gene TRBV10-3; D call uncertain. This CDR3 is 12 amino acids long. V lost 2 bases and J lost 4, with 3 bases in between. The germline V gene encodes CDR1 ENHRY and CDR2 SYGVKD. CDR3 bases: TGTGCCATCAGTGAGGGGTACAATGAGCAGTTCTTC. Amino acid sequence: CAISEGYNEQFF.

This clonotype occurred a few times. The V and J genes are TRBV20-1 and TRBJ2-3; possible D gene TRBD2, 6 bases. The germline V gene encodes CDR1 DFQATT and CDR2 SNEGSKA (reference sequence). The ends were cut back, 4 bases at V and 1 base at J, with 9 bases in the middle. The CDR3 has 13 amino acids. CDR3 in amino acids: CSAIGEGTDTQYF. The CDR3 nucleotides are TGCAGTGCTATTGGGGAGGGCACAGATACGCAGTATTTT.

In DNA form, the CDR3 reads TGTGCCAGCAGTGGGGGCAGGGGACTAGCGGGAGCCAAAAACATTCAGTACTTC. It encodes CASSGGRGLAGAKNIQYF. This chain connects TRBV2 to TRBJ2-4; 12 positions match TRBD2. With 4 bases clipped from V and 0 bases from J, the junction kept 7 bases outside the gene matches. The CDR3 has 18 amino acids. Germline values: CDR1 SNHLY, CDR2 FYNNEI.

This clonotype was counted between two and nine times. This chain links TRBV6-5 with TRBJ1-1; 7 bases line up with TRBD1. This CDR3 region has 16 residues. The ends lost 0 bases at V and 0 bases at J; junction bases unmatched: 4. Germline loops: CDR1 MNHEY, CDR2 SVGAGI. The CDR3 sequence is CASSYSGGSMNTEAFF. CDR3 in DNA: TGTGCCAGCAGTTACTCAGGGGGCAGCATGAACACTGAAGCTTTCTTT.

The chain is built from TRBV5-4 and TRBJ1-6; D is perhaps TRBD1 (5 bases). The CDR3 loop spans 15 amino acids. Germline CDR1 and CDR2: SGHNT and YYREEE (reference sequence). The germline V and J ends were trimmed by 0 bases and 10 bases, with 14 bases remaining between them. The CDR3 sequence is CASSLETVRDSPLHF. The CDR3 DNA reads TGTGCCAGCAGCTTGGAGACAGTAAGGGACTCACCCCTCCACTTT. Full variable domain (missing parts from reference TRBV5-4 and TRBJ1-6): ETGVTQSPTHLIKTRGQQVTLRCSSQSGHNTVSWYQQALGQGPQFIFQYYREEENGRGNFPPRFSGLQFPNYSSELNVNALELDDSALYLCASSLETVRDSPLHFGNGTRLTVT.

The gene calls are TRBV6-2 or TRBV6-3 and TRBJ2-4; D ambiguous. Trimming left V 7 bases short and J 0 bases short, with 16 bases between. This CDR3 is built from 16 residues. CDR1 is MNHEY and CDR2 is SVGEGT in the germline V gene. In nucleotides, the CDR3 is TGTGCCAGCAAATCTCAGAGCGTTCTAGCCAAAAACATTCAGTACTTC. As protein: CASKSQSVLAKNIQYF.

V usage is TRBV30 and J usage is TRBJ1-5, with 8 positions matching TRBD1. Germline V gene data show CDR1 as GTSNPN and CDR2 as SVGIG (reference sequence). This CDR3 contains 13 residues. V was clipped by 5 bases and J by 5 bases; unmatched bases: 5. CDR3 residues: CAWGNRGDQPQHF. The CDR3 DNA sequence: TGTGCCTGGGGGAACAGGGGGGATCAGCCCCAGCATTTT.

The V call is TRBV11-3, the J call TRBJ2-3; D might be TRBD2 (7 bases). Germline lookup yields CDR1 SGHNT and CDR2 YENEEA. The CDR3 length is 14 residues. V lost 2 bases and J 4 bases, leaving 10 bases between the germline ends. CDR3 loop: CASSLRGGADTQYF. CDR3 nucleotide sequence: TGTGCCAGCAGCTTAAGGGGGGGCGCAGATACGCAGTATTTT.

The sample holds a few counts of this clonotype. V gene TRBV28 combines with J gene TRBJ1-1; D remains unclear. The CDR3 totals 14 residues. Germline values: CDR1 MDHEN, CDR2 SYDVKM. Trimming shortened V by 6 bases and J by 0 bases, and 11 bases separated the two germline ends. The CDR3 DNA is TGTGCCAGCAGACTCTATGGGGTGAACACTGAAGCTTTCTTT. Translating it yields CASRLYGVNTEAFF.

In this sample, this clonotype turned up a few times. V usage is TRBV27 and J usage is TRBJ2-7; 8 bases are shared with TRBD1. V shed 5 bases, J shed 4 bases, and the junction held 10 bases outside the gene matches. This CDR3 contains 15 residues. The V gene's germline CDR1 is MNHEY and CDR2 SMNVEV (reference sequence). The CDR3 spells CASSPVAGGKYEQYF. In DNA, the CDR3 is TGTGCCAGCAGTCCAGTTGCAGGGGGCAAATACGAGCAGTACTTC.

This clonotype was seen a few times. The rearrangement links TRBV28 to TRBJ1-5; D gene uncertain. The V and J ends lost 3 bases and 0 bases respectively, with 12 bases between them. Looked up from germline, CDR1 is MDHEN and CDR2 is SYDVKM. The CDR3 is made up of 16 amino acids. The CDR3 region has the DNA TGTGCCAGCAGTTTTATCTCGGGTAATAGCAATCAGCCCCAGCATTTT. Encoded protein: CASSFISGNSNQPQHF.

The sample holds a few counts of this clonotype. The chain is built from TRBV21-1 and TRBJ1-2. TRBV21-1 is an annotated pseudogene. CDR3 length equals 14 residues. The CDR3 DNA reads as TGTGCCAGCAGCAAAAGAGGGAATACGGGTGGCTACACCTTC. Encoded protein: CASSKRGNTGGYTF.

The genes are TRBV21-1 and TRBJ2-5; TRBD2, the table's D call, lacks a check against the DNA. TRBV21-1 constitutes a pseudogene. The CDR3 length is 18 residues. In DNA form, the CDR3 reads TGTGCCAGCAGCAAAAGCCTGGGCCACAGCGCTTACCAAGAGACCCAGTACTTC. It codes for CASSKSLGHSAYQETQYF.

V is TRBV2 and J is TRBJ1-5, with 8 nucleotides matching TRBD1. Trimming cost V 6 bases and J 3 bases; bases outside gene matches: 7. This CDR3 spans 15 amino acids. CDR1 SNHLY and CDR2 FYNNEI come from the germline V gene. The CDR3 region is CASRSGTGDNQPQHF. The CDR3 coding sequence is TGTGCCAGCAGATCCGGGACAGGAGACAATCAGCCCCAGCATTTT.

The DNA for the CDR3 is TGTGCCAGCAGTCAACTGAAGACGGCGGCCGCGGCCGGGGAGCTGTTTTTT. It codes for CASSQLKTAAAAGELFF. The gene calls are TRBV27 and TRBJ2-2; D call uncertain. From germline, CDR1 is MNHEY and CDR2 SMNVEV (reference sequence). V gave up 5 bases and J gave up 6 bases, with 22 bases separating them. This CDR3 has 17 residues.

This sequence joins TRBV6-1 and TRBJ1-1; D is possibly TRBD1 (6 bases). Trimming took 10 bases from V and 4 from J, leaving 19 bases between them. This CDR3 spans 14 amino acids. The V gene's germline CDR1 is MNHNS and CDR2 SASEGT. This CDR3 is CATITRSRGTEAFF. As DNA, the CDR3 is TGTGCCACTATTACGCGGTCCAGGGGCACTGAAGCTTTCTTT.

About this clonotype itself: One junction end does not reproduce the germline sequence, and a read error may be involved. The chain couples TRBV6-1 to TRBJ2-5; D unresolved. The CDR3 covers 10 residues. Germline values: CDR1 MNHNS, CDR2 SASEGT. CDR3 loop: CASREETQYF. The CDR3 DNA reads TGTGCCAGCAGAGAAGAGACCCAGTACTTC.

The V call is TRBV20-1, the J call TRBJ2-7, with D perhaps TRBD2 (6 bases). The CDR3 contains 14 residues. V was shortened by 1 base and J by 0 bases, with 10 bases between the two germline ends. CDR1 is DFQATT, CDR2 SNEGSKA, per germline (reference sequence). CDR3 DNA sequence: TGCAGTGCTAGAGCTGGGGGGTTCTCCTACGAGCAGTACTTC. Amino acid sequence: CSARAGGFSYEQYF.

This clonotype was seen only a few times. V usage is TRBV20-1 and J usage is TRBJ1-4; possible D gene TRBD1, 5 bases. Looked up from germline, CDR1 is DFQATT and CDR2 is SNEGSKA (reference sequence). V was clipped by 3 bases and J by 4 bases, with 12 bases between them. The CDR3 has 14 amino acids. The CDR3 DNA sequence: TGCAGTGCTAGGAAGGGGTCGGGTAATGAAAAACTGTTTTTT. Its protein is CSARKGSGNEKLFF.

The chain carries TRBV6-2 or TRBV6-3 and TRBJ1-5; no definite D call. With 5 bases removed from V and 3 bases from J, the gap between germline ends came to 14 bases. Germline CDR1 MNHEY, CDR2 SVGEGT. CDR3 length: 15 residues. The CDR3 coding sequence is TGTGCCAGCAGTCGGACTCTATTCCCCAATCAGCCCCAGCATTTT. Translated: CASSRTLFPNQPQHF.

This chain connects TRBV6-4 to TRBJ2-3; 10 bases match TRBD1. V lost 6 bases and J lost 4; bases outside the gene matches: 4. Germline CDR1 MRHNA, CDR2 SNTAGT. This CDR3 comprises 14 residues. CDR3 bases: TGTGCCAGCAGGATGACAGGGGGCGCAGATACGCAGTATTTT. This translates into CASRMTGGADTQYF.

The gene calls are TRBV7-6 and TRBJ2-3, with TRBD2 matching 11 bases. In germline, CDR1 is SGHVS, CDR2 FNYEAQ. Unmatched junction bases numbered 10, after V lost 5 bases and J lost 3 bases. This CDR3 is built from 17 residues. CDR3 sequence: CASSQGQLAGVTDTQYF. Written as DNA, the CDR3 is TGTGCCAGCAGCCAAGGACAACTAGCGGGAGTTACAGATACGCAGTATTTT.

This clonotype appeared a few times. The chain combines TRBV2 with TRBJ1-1; the D is unclear. The germline gives CDR1 SNHLY, CDR2 FYNNEI. The CDR3 contains 13 residues. Trimming cost V 6 bases and J 1 base, with 9 bases left between them. This CDR3 reads CASRGRENTEAFF. DNA for the CDR3: TGTGCCAGCAGGGGGAGGGAGAACACTGAAGCTTTCTTT.

This chain connects TRBV11-2 to TRBJ1-1, with D unclear. The CDR3 extends over 13 amino acids. The germline gives CDR1 SGHAT, CDR2 FQNNGV. Trimming removed 1 base from V and 5 bases from J, with 8 bases in between. CDR3 in amino acids: CASSLVARTEAFF. CDR3 sequence (DNA): TGTGCCAGCAGCTTAGTCGCGAGGACTGAAGCTTTCTTT.